The 10 T cell receptor beta chains reported below all come from one sample, sequenced in a study of cytomegalovirus exposure and HLA in healthy donors. 13 Jbeta primers and 60 Vbeta primers were used for the PCR. Sequenced by immunoSEQ multiplex PCR; TCRdb stores in-frame clones only, minus some. The data hold 50,000 to 65,000 clones, with roughly 74% observed a single time. The sample consisted of PBMCs. Receptors originate from a woman aged 40 to 49 in good health and CMV-seropositive.

V is TRBV7-3 and J is TRBJ2-2, with 8 nucleotides matching TRBD1. Germline CDR1 reads SGHTA; CDR2 reads FQGTGA. The CDR3 is 14 residues long. The V gene end was trimmed by 6 bases and the J gene end by 6 bases; junction bases not matched to a gene: 6. As DNA, the CDR3 is TGTGCCAGCAGATCGACAGGGGACGCCGGGGAGCTGTTTTTT. This translates into CASRSTGDAGELFF.

This chain links TRBV11-2 with TRBJ1-2; a weak D match, TRBD1 (6 bases). Germline loops: CDR1 SGHAT, CDR2 FQNNGV. The ends were cut back, 3 bases at V and 4 bases at J, with 12 bases in the middle. The CDR3 length is 14 residues. CDR3 DNA: TGTGCCAGCAGCTTGGACAGAGCTACCTATGGCTACACCTTC. Its translation is CASSLDRATYGYTF.

The chain combines TRBV27 with TRBJ1-3, with D tentatively TRBD1 (6 bases). The CDR3 contains 15 residues. CDR1 and CDR2 (germline): MNHEY, SMNVEV (reference sequence). V lost 5 bases to trimming and J lost 3 bases, with 14 bases between them. The CDR3 DNA follows: TGTGCCAGCAGTCCGATGGGGGCGCGTGGAAACACCATATATTTT. This gives the protein CASSPMGARGNTIYF.

The V gene is TRBV2, the J gene TRBJ1-1; tentative D call: TRBD1 (5 bases). The germline CDR1 and CDR2 sequences are SNHLY and FYNNEI. The CDR3 is 14 amino acids. Trimming removed 7 bases at V and 0 bases at J, with 12 bases between. The CDR3 is CASNRARVNTEAFF. The CDR3 DNA sequence: TGTGCCAGCAATAGGGCCAGGGTGAACACTGAAGCTTTCTTT.

The chain has TRBV18 and TRBJ1-5; 7 bases are a match to TRBD1. CDR3 length: 13 amino acids. J gave up 11 bases and V 3 bases, and 7 bases lay outside the gene matches. Looked up from germline, CDR1 is KGHSH and CDR2 is LQKENI. The CDR3 nucleotides are TGTGCCAGCTCACCGACAGGGATTGCAGCCCAGCATTTT. Translated, it gives CASSPTGIAAQHF.

This sequence joins TRBV27 and TRBJ1-4; 8 bases line up with TRBD1. Germline lookup yields CDR1 MNHEY and CDR2 SMNVEV (reference sequence). The CDR3 sequence is 15 residues long. Trimming took 5 bases from V and 6 from J; bases not matched to a gene: 8. CDR3 region: CASSPIQGGDEKLFF. In nucleotides, the CDR3 is TGTGCCAGCAGTCCGATACAGGGGGGGGATGAAAAACTGTTTTTT.

The CDR3 sequence: CASSFGTVPYEQYF. The CDR3 nucleotides are TGTGCCAGCAGCTTTGGGACAGTCCCCTACGAGCAGTACTTC. The rearrangement joins TRBV7-9 to TRBJ2-7; 7 bases agree with TRBD1. The germline gives CDR1 SEHNR, CDR2 FQNEAQ (reference sequence). Trimming took 3 bases from V and 2 from J; bases not matched to a gene: 4. The CDR3 covers 14 residues.

The V and J genes are TRBV4-2 and TRBJ1-6; no clear D. The V gene lost 0 bases and the J gene lost 10 bases, with 7 bases spanning the gap. The germline V gene has CDR1 LGHNA and CDR2 YNFKEQ. CDR3 length: 13 residues. DNA for the CDR3: TGTGCCAGCAGCCAAGACCAGAACTCACCCCTCCACTTT. Its translation is CASSQDQNSPLHF.

The chain couples TRBV7-9 to TRBJ2-2; 9 nucleotides match TRBD1. The ends lost 7 bases at V and 2 bases at J; junction bases unmatched: 11. The germline V gene has CDR1 SEHNR and CDR2 FQNEAQ (reference sequence). The CDR3 is made up of 17 amino acids. As DNA, the CDR3 is TGTGCCAGCATCGGGGAAAGGACAGGGGCCAACACCGGGGAGCTGTTTTTT. Its translation is CASIGERTGANTGELFF.

V is TRBV19 and J is TRBJ2-3, with D possibly matching TRBD2 (6 bases). The CDR3 has 15 amino acids. V lost 8 bases to trimming and J lost 0 bases, with 15 bases between them. Looked up from germline, CDR1 is LNHDA and CDR2 is SQIVND (reference sequence). The CDR3, as DNA: TGTGCCAGTCGGAGGAGGGACGGGAGCACAGATACGCAGTATTTT. Translating it yields CASRRRDGSTDTQYF.